What follows are 32 T cell receptor beta chains derived from one specimen sequenced in a study of cytomegalovirus exposure and HLA in healthy donors. 60 Vbeta and 13 Jbeta primers were used in PCR. Clones were sequenced by immunoSEQ multiplex PCR, and TCRdb holds only the in-frame ones, with some missing. Of around 120,000 clones in the sample, 75% to 90% were seen once. Sequencing was done on a sample of PBMCs. The receptors were gathered from a middle-aged woman in good health and CMV-seropositive.

This clone showed up just a few times. The chain recombines TRBV4-2 with TRBJ2-3, with TRBD2 matching over 9 bases. The CDR3 is made up of 15 amino acids. Germline CDR1 is LGHNA and CDR2 is YNFKEQ. The trim removed 0 bases at V and 4 bases at J, leaving 2 bases unmatched. CDR3 sequence reads: CASSQEREGPDTQYF. In DNA, the CDR3 is TGTGCCAGCAGCCAAGAGCGGGAGGGCCCAGATACGCAGTATTTT.

The chain has TRBV5-1 and TRBJ2-1; TRBD2 matches 8 bases. Looked up from germline, CDR1 is SGHRS and CDR2 is YFSETQ. This CDR3 contains 16 residues. V shed 1 base and J 4 bases; nucleotides not matched to a gene: 7. CDR3 region: CASSLISGILYNEQFF. The CDR3, as DNA: TGCGCCAGCAGCTTGATTAGCGGGATATTGTACAATGAGCAGTTCTTC.

The J gene is TRBJ2-5, the V gene TRBV27; perhaps TRBD2 as D (6 bases). The CDR3 has 12 residues. In germline, CDR1 is MNHEY, CDR2 SMNVEV (reference sequence). Trimming took 2 bases from V and 7 from J, leaving 8 bases between them. CDR3 nucleotide sequence: TGTGCCAGCAGTTTACCCGGGGGGACCCAGTACTTC. This encodes CASSLPGGTQYF.

This clone was detected once. The V call is TRBV9, the J call TRBJ2-1, with D perhaps TRBD1 (6 bases). The length of the CDR3 is 16 residues. Germline V gene sequence: CDR1 SGDLS, CDR2 YYNGEE. With 0 bases removed from V and 12 bases from J, the gap between germline ends came to 22 bases. The CDR3 loop is CASSVAQDRSRGGQFF. The CDR3 coding sequence is TGTGCCAGCAGCGTAGCCCAGGACAGATCTAGAGGAGGGCAGTTCTTC.

The chain links TRBV4-2 to TRBJ2-1; TRBD2 matches 9 bases. The CDR3 runs to 16 residues. Germline CDR1 and CDR2: LGHNA and YNFKEQ. J was trimmed by 2 bases and V by 1 base; bases with no gene match: 3. The CDR3 nucleotides read TGTGCCAGCAGCCAAGGCGGGGGGGATACCTACAATGAGCAGTTCTTC. Its translation is CASSQGGGDTYNEQFF.

The rearrangement links TRBV10-1 to TRBJ1-5; a weak D match, TRBD1 (5 bases). CDR3 length equals 18 residues. Trimming stripped 8 bases from V and 0 bases from J, with 23 bases between. The germline V gene encodes CDR1 WNHNN and CDR2 SYGVQD (reference sequence). CDR3 amino acids: CASSLPVGGRYSNQPQHF. The CDR3 nucleotides read TGCGCCAGCTCTTTGCCCGTCGGGGGACGTTATAGCAATCAGCCCCAGCATTTT.

The chain recombines TRBV27 with TRBJ2-5; 7 positions agree with TRBD1. The V and J ends lost 4 bases and 2 bases, in that order; junction bases with no gene match: 7. The length of the CDR3 is 15 residues. Per germline, CDR1 MNHEY and CDR2 SMNVEV (reference sequence). This CDR3 reads CASSSHRGGQETQYF. The DNA for the CDR3 is TGTGCCAGCAGTTCCCACAGGGGTGGGCAAGAGACCCAGTACTTC.

Comments on this clone: The same CDR3 can be traced to other DNA sequences in this sample. This chain uses TRBV5-6 with TRBJ2-7; perhaps TRBD1 as D (6 bases). The V end was cut by 3 bases, the J end by 2 bases, with 9 bases between. The CDR3 covers 13 residues. Germline CDR1 and CDR2: SGHDT and YYEEEE. CDR3 DNA: TGTGCCAGCAGCTGGCAGGGGACCTACGAGCAGTACTTC. Translation gives CASSWQGTYEQYF.

The genes are TRBV27 and TRBJ1-2; 9 nucleotides agree with TRBD1. Germline V gene sequence: CDR1 MNHEY, CDR2 SMNVEV (reference sequence). Losses at the gene ends were 5 bases for V and 7 bases for J; bases not matched to a gene: 11. This CDR3 is built from 15 residues. CDR3: CASSNPPGQGGGYTF. CDR3 coding DNA: TGTGCCAGCAGTAATCCCCCGGGACAGGGTGGTGGCTACACCTTC.

The V and J genes are TRBV29-1 and TRBJ1-4; D is possibly TRBD1 (6 bases). The CDR3 has 15 residues. Germline V gives CDR1 SQVTM, CDR2 ANQGSEA. With 4 bases removed from V and 0 bases from J, the gap between germline ends came to 12 bases. The CDR3 here is CSVVYRAATNEKLFF. For the CDR3, the DNA is TGCAGCGTTGTATACAGGGCTGCAACTAATGAAAAACTGTTTTTT.

The rearrangement joins TRBV13 to TRBJ2-3; D possibly corresponds to TRBD2 (5 bases). With 5 bases removed from V and 5 bases from J, the gap between germline ends came to 17 bases. Germline-derived CDR1 and CDR2 are PRHDT and FYEKMQ (reference sequence). This CDR3 has 15 amino acids. Here the CDR3 reads CASSLPSTGVDTQYF. In nucleotides, the CDR3 is TGTGCCAGCAGCCTACCTTCTACCGGGGTAGATACGCAGTATTTT.

The chain employs TRBV10-3 and TRBJ2-1; D might be TRBD1 (5 bases). The germline V gene has CDR1 ENHRY and CDR2 SYGVKD. V was pared by 7 bases and J by 0 bases, with 16 bases between. This CDR3 comprises 16 residues. This chain's CDR3 is CAIKSDSQNSYNEQFF. The CDR3 DNA reads as TGTGCCATCAAGAGTGACAGTCAGAACTCCTACAATGAGCAGTTCTTC.

The V and J genes are TRBV19 and TRBJ1-4; possible D gene TRBD1, 6 bases. V shed 7 bases and J shed 7 bases, with 16 bases lying between them. CDR1 is LNHDA and CDR2 is SQIVND in the germline V gene (reference sequence). The CDR3 loop spans 14 amino acids. The CDR3 nucleotides read TGTGCCAGTAACCGCAGGGGCAGTAGTGAAAAACTGTTTTTT. Translating gives CASNRRGSSEKLFF.

The chain recombines TRBV19 with TRBJ2-7; maybe TRBD1 (5 bases). Germline loops: CDR1 LNHDA, CDR2 SQIVND (reference sequence). V gave up 2 bases and J gave up 0 bases, with 11 bases separating them. This CDR3 comprises 15 residues. CDR3 sequence (DNA): TGTGCCAGTAGTATAAATGGCCAGGGCTCCTACGAGCAGTACTTC. Its protein product is CASSINGQGSYEQYF.

This clone came up a few times. V is TRBV2 and J is TRBJ2-3; the match to TRBD2 covers 12 bases. With V trimmed by 7 bases and J by 6 bases, 11 bases remained unmatched. The CDR3 totals 16 residues. CDR1 is SNHLY and CDR2 is FYNNEI in the germline V gene. The chain's CDR3 is CASMGLAGFLGDTQYF. As DNA, the CDR3 is TGTGCCAGCATGGGACTAGCGGGCTTCCTCGGCGATACGCAGTATTTT.

The rearrangement uses TRBV2 and TRBJ2-1, with 16 bases matching TRBD2. V was pared by 3 bases and J by 9 bases, with 5 bases of the junction left unmatched. CDR3 length: 16 residues. From germline, CDR1 is SNHLY and CDR2 FYNNEI. For the CDR3, the DNA is TGTGCCAGCAGTGATCCGGGACTAGCGGGGGGGCGTGAGCAGTTCTTC. It specifies CASSDPGLAGGREQFF. Full variable domain (missing parts from reference TRBV2 and TRBJ2-1): EPEVTQTPSHQVTQMGQEVILRCVPISNHLYFYWYRQILGQKVEFLVSFYNNEISEKSEIFDDQFSVERPDGSNFTLKIRSTKLEDSAMYFCASSDPGLAGGREQFFGPGTRLTVL.

The genes are TRBV15 and TRBJ2-1; no clear D. Germline loops: CDR1 LNHNV, CDR2 YYDKDF (reference sequence). Trimming shortened V by 1 base and J by 9 bases, and 16 bases separated the two germline ends. The CDR3 length is 15 residues. CDR3 in amino acids: CATSRVGGSSGEQFF. Here the CDR3 DNA reads TGTGCCACCAGCAGAGTTGGTGGGTCTAGTGGTGAGCAGTTCTTC.

In its sample, this clone was seen once. One end of the junction does not line up with germline, which may come from a read error. CDR3 residues: CASSLDRQAPVF. CDR3 DNA: TGTGCCAGCAGCTTAGACCGACAGGCCCCGGTCTTC. V usage is TRBV7-6 and J usage is TRBJ2-1, with D tentatively TRBD1 (6 bases). The CDR3 runs 12 residues. CDR1 SGHVS and CDR2 FNYEAQ come from the germline V gene.

The rearrangement links TRBV4-1 to TRBJ2-1, with D possibly being TRBD2 (7 bases). Germline lookup yields CDR1 MGHRA and CDR2 YSYEKL. CDR3 length: 14 amino acids. V dropped 1 base and J dropped 8 bases, with 12 bases sitting between them. This CDR3 is CASSQGGGTDEQFF. The CDR3 bases are TGCGCCAGCAGCCAAGGGGGGGGCACCGATGAGCAGTTCTTC.

The CDR3 nucleotides read TGTGCCAGCGGGAGGATTTCCTCTGGGGCCAACGTCCTGACTTTC. Protein sequence: CASGRISSGANVLTF. J is TRBJ2-6 and V is TRBV6-1; D perhaps matches TRBD2 (6 bases). CDR3 size: 15 residues. V shed 8 bases and J shed 0 bases, with 11 bases lying between them. Per the germline V gene, CDR1 is MNHNS and CDR2 is SASEGT.

CDR3 nucleotides: TGTGCCAGCAGCCCCCTTGGACTAGCGGGAGCCTACGAGCAGTACTTC. This codes for CASSPLGLAGAYEQYF. This sequence joins TRBV7-2 and TRBJ2-7; TRBD2 aligns across 13 bases. CDR3 length: 16 residues. Germline V CDR1 and CDR2: SGHTA, FQGNSA. V trimming: 5 bases; J trimming: 2 bases; junction bases outside the gene matches: 6.

The genes are TRBV9 and TRBJ1-3; 7 nucleotides align to TRBD1. CDR3 length: 17 residues. Germline V gene sequence: CDR1 SGDLS, CDR2 YYNGEE. Unmatched junction bases numbered 9, after V lost 3 bases and J lost 0 bases. The CDR3 nucleotides read TGTGCCAGCAGCGGAAACAGGGGTAGAAGCTCTGGAAACACCATATATTTT. Residues: CASSGNRGRSSGNTIYF.

This clone was detected only a few times. V gene TRBV7-9 combines with J gene TRBJ1-3; 7 bases map to TRBD1. The germline CDR1 and CDR2 sequences are SEHNR and FQNEAQ (reference sequence). The V segment lost 5 bases and the J segment 3 bases; nucleotides outside the gene matches: 4. The CDR3 length is 14 residues. The CDR3 region has the DNA TGTGCCAGCAGCCCAACAGGGGTTGGAAACACCATATATTTT. It translates to CASSPTGVGNTIYF. The full variable domain, rest sourced from reference TRBV7-9 and TRBJ1-3, is DTGVSQNPRHKITKRGQNVTFRCDPISEHNRLYWYRQTLGQGPEFLTYFQNEAQLEKSRLLSDRFSAERPKGSFSTLEIQRTEQGDSAMYLCASSPTGVGNTIYFGEGSWLTVV.

The chain uses TRBV30 and TRBJ2-3; D not resolved. CDR1 and CDR2 (germline): GTSNPN, SVGIG (reference sequence). CDR3 length equals 12 residues. Trimming pared 2 bases from V and 5 bases from J, leaving 8 bases between. The CDR3 loop is CAWSTLGDTQYF. CDR3 coding DNA: TGTGCCTGGAGTACCCTAGGAGATACGCAGTATTTT.

V is TRBV6-1 and J is TRBJ2-1; 11 bases match TRBD2. Germline lookup yields CDR1 MNHNS and CDR2 SASEGT. The CDR3 extends over 20 amino acids. With 0 bases clipped from V and 5 bases from J, the junction kept 15 bases outside the gene matches. Here the CDR3 reads CASSEALYGGIAGGHNEQFF. In DNA form, the CDR3 reads TGTGCCAGCAGTGAAGCGCTCTACGGCGGGATAGCGGGGGGGCACAATGAGCAGTTCTTC.

A word on this clone: The germline gene is not matched at one end of the junction; a read error may be the cause. The genes are TRBV7-7 and TRBJ2-3; TRBD1 matches at 7 bases. The CDR3 extends over 14 amino acids. CDR1 and CDR2 from the germline V gene are SSHAT and FNYEAQ (reference sequence). CDR3 coding DNA: TGTGCTAGCAGCTCCGACAGGGAGACAGATACGCAGTATTTT. Translating it yields CASSSDRETDTQYF.

The gene calls are TRBV11-2 and TRBJ2-5; TRBD2 agrees at 11 bases. Unmatched junction bases numbered 7, after V lost 5 bases and J lost 5 bases. Germline V gives CDR1 SGHAT, CDR2 FQNNGV. The CDR3 is made up of 15 amino acids. The CDR3 is CASSPTSGGWETQYF. The CDR3 bases are TGTGCCAGCAGCCCTACTAGCGGGGGCTGGGAGACCCAGTACTTC.

This clone has just one count. The rearrangement uses TRBV18 and TRBJ1-1; D is uncertain. V gave up 6 bases and J gave up 2 bases, with 13 bases separating them. This CDR3 spans 14 amino acids. CDR1 and CDR2 from the germline V gene are KGHSH and LQKENI. The CDR3 DNA reads as TGTGCCAGCTCTCAGCTAGATATCAACACTGAAGCTTTCTTT. Translation gives CASSQLDINTEAFF. The variable domain in full, with the rest retrieved from reference TRBV18 and TRBJ1-1, is NAGVMQNPRHLVRRRGQEARLRCSPMKGHSHVYWYRQLPEEGLKFMVYLQKENIIDESGMPKERFSAEFPKEGPSILRIQQVVRGDSAAYFCASSQLDINTEAFFGQGTRLTVV.

V is TRBV5-6 and J is TRBJ2-6; 10 bases line up with TRBD1. This CDR3 spans 19 amino acids. Trimming removed 1 base from V and 2 bases from J; junction bases left unmatched: 9. The germline V gene encodes CDR1 SGHDT and CDR2 YYEEEE. The CDR3 sequence: CASSLSPGQGLPGANVLTF. The CDR3, as DNA: TGTGCCAGCAGCTTGAGCCCGGGACAGGGGTTGCCTGGGGCCAACGTCCTGACTTTC.

The chain is built from TRBV5-4 and TRBJ1-2, with 9 bases that match TRBD1. Germline loops: CDR1 SGHNT, CDR2 YYREEE (reference sequence). With 4 bases clipped from V and 2 bases from J, the junction kept 9 bases outside the gene matches. CDR3 length: 16 amino acids. CDR3 residues: CASSRGMDRGNYGYTF. Written as DNA, the CDR3 is TGTGCCAGCAGCCGGGGGATGGACAGGGGAAACTATGGCTACACCTTC.

The chain employs TRBV5-1 and TRBJ1-1, with a weak D call TRBD1 (6 bases). V was pared by 8 bases and J by 1 base, with 15 bases between. The CDR3 consists of 14 residues. Germline V lookup: CDR1 SGHRS, CDR2 YFSETQ. Written as DNA, the CDR3 is TGCGCCAGTCAACAGGGATACGCGAACACTGAAGCTTTCTTT. Its protein is CASQQGYANTEAFF.

The chain uses TRBV30 and TRBJ2-7; TRBD2 matches at 9 bases. V lost 2 bases, J lost 5 bases, and 4 bases stayed unmatched. Germline values: CDR1 GTSNPN, CDR2 SVGIG (reference sequence). This CDR3 contains 13 residues. The CDR3 nucleotides are TGTGCCTGGAGTCCGGGACTAGCCCACGAGCAGTACTTC. Translating gives CAWSPGLAHEQYF.